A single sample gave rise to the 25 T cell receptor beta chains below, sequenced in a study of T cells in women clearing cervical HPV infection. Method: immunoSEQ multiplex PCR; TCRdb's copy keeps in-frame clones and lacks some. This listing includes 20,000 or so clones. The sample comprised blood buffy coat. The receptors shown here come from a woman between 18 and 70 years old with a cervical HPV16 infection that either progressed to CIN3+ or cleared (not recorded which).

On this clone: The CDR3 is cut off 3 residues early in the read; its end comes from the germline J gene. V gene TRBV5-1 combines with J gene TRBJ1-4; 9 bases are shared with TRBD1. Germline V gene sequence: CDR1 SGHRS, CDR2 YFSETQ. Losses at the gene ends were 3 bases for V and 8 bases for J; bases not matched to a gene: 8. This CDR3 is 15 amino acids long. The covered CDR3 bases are TGCGCCAGCAGCTACGGCGGGACAGGGTTCGAAAAA. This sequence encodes CASSYGGTGFEK. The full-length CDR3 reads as CASSYGGTGFEKLFF.

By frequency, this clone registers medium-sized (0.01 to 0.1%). Partial CDR3 DNA: TGTGCCAGCAGTGGACTTTCGAAGGATTCACCC. Protein: CASSGLSKDSP. From start to end, the CDR3 is CASSGLSKDSPLHF. The J gene is TRBJ1-6, the V gene TRBV2; D is unclear. The CDR3 end lies 3 residues beyond the end of the read and is filled in from the germline J gene. Germline V CDR1 and CDR2: SNHLY, FYNNEI. CDR3 size: 14 residues. V was shortened by 4 bases and J by 8 bases, with 12 bases between the two germline ends.

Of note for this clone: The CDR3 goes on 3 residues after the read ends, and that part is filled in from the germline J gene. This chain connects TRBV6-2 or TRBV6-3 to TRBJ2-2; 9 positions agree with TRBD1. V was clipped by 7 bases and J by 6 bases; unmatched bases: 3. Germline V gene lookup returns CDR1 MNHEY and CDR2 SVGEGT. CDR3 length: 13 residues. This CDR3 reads CASNRGQAGELFF. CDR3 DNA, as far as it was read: TGTGCCAGCAACAGGGGGCAAGCCGGGGAG.

CDR3 DNA (partial): TGCAGTGCTAGTGGACAGGGGAGTTACGAG. This translates into CSASGQGSYE. The full-length CDR3 reads as CSASGQGSYEQYF. This chain joins TRBV20-1 and TRBJ2-7; 9 bases align to TRBD1. Sequencing ends 3 residues short of the CDR3 end; the germline J gene provides the rest. Germline V CDR1 and CDR2: DFQATT, SNEGSKA (reference sequence). Trimming cost V 3 bases and J 4 bases; bases outside gene matches: 4. The CDR3 is 13 amino acids.

CDR3 loop: CASSPGTGQETQYF. The DNA read from the CDR3 is TGTGCCAGCAGCCCCGGGACGGGACAAGAGACG. J is TRBJ2-3 and V is TRBV7-6; D is possibly TRBD1 (6 bases). The CDR3 end is not reached by the read, which stops 3 residues before it; the germline J gene fills it in. The length of the CDR3 is 14 residues. Germline CDR1 is SGHVS and CDR2 is FNYEAQ.

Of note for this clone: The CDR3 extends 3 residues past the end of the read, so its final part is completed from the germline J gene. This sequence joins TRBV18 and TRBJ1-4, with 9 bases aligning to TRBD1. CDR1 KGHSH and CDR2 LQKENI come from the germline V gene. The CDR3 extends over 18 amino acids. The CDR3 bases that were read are TGTGCCAGCTCTTCCATGGGACAGGGTCCCTCCTATAATTCACCA. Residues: CASSSMGQGPSYNSP. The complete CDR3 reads CASSSMGQGPSYNSPLFF.

CDR3 DNA, as far as it was read: TGCAGTGCTAGAGATGGCGCGGGAGGGAGTACG. Translation: CSARDGAGGST. The full CDR3 protein reads CSARDGAGGSTQYF. V is TRBV20-1 and J is TRBJ2-3; 9 nucleotides line up with TRBD2. The CDR3 end is not reached by the read, which stops 3 residues before it; the germline J gene fills it in. The CDR3 length is 14 residues. Germline V gene lookup returns CDR1 DFQATT and CDR2 SNEGSKA (reference sequence). The V and J ends lost 0 bases and 8 bases, in that order; junction bases with no gene match: 6.

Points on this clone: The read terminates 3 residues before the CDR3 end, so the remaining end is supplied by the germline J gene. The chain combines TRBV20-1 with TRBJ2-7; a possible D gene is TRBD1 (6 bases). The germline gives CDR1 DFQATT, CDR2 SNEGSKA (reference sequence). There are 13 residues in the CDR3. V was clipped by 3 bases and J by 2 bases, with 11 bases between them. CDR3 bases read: TGCAGTGCTAGCCGACAGGCCACCTACGAG. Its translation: CSASRQATYE. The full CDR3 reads CSASRQATYEQYF.

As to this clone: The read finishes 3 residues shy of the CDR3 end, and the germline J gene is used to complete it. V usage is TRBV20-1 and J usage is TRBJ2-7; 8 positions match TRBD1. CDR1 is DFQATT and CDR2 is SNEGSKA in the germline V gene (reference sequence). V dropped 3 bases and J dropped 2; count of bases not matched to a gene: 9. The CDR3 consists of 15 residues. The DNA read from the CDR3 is TGCAGTGCTAGGTATGTAGGGACAGGTACCTACGAG. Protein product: CSARYVGTGTYE. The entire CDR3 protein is CSARYVGTGTYEQYF.

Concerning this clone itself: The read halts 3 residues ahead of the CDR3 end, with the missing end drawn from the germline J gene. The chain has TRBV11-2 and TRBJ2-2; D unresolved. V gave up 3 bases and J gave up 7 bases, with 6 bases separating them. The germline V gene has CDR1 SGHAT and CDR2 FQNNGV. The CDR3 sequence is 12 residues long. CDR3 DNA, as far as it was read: TGTGCCAGCAGCTTCTTTAACGGGGAG. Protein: CASSFFNGE. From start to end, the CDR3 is CASSFFNGELFF.

CDR3 amino acids: CASSIQVDQPQHF. The sequenced CDR3 bases are TGTGCCAGTAGTATACAAGTAGATCAGCCC. The rearrangement uses TRBV19 and TRBJ1-5, with D uncertain. The read ends 3 residues early relative to the CDR3; the germline J gene fills the gap. Trimming took off 2 bases at V and 5 bases at J, with 7 bases between the two ends. The CDR3 spans 13 residues. Germline CDR1 LNHDA, CDR2 SQIVND (reference sequence).

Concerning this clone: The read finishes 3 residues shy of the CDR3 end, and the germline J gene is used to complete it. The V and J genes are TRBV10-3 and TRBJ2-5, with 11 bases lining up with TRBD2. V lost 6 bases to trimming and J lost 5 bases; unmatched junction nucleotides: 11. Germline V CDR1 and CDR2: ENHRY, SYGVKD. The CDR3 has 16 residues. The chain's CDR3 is CAIRATSGAAGETQYF. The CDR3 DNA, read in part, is TGTGCCATCAGGGCGACTAGCGGGGCCGCAGGGGAGACC.

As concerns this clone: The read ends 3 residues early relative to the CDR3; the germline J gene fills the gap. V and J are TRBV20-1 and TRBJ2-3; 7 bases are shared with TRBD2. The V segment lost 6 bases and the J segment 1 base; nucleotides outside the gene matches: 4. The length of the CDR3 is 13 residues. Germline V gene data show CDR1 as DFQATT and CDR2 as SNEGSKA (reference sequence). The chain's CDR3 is CSAPGGGTDTQYF. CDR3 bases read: TGCAGTGCCCCGGGGGGTGGCACAGATACG.

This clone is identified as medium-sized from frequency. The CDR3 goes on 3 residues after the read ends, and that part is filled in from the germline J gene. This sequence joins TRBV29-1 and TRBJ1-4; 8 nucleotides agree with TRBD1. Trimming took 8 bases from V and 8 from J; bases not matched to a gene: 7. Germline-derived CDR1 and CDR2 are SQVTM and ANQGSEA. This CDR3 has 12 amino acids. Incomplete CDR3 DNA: TGCAGCTCGTACACAGGGGGAGAAAAA. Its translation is CSSYTGGEK. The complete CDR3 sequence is CSSYTGGEKLFF.

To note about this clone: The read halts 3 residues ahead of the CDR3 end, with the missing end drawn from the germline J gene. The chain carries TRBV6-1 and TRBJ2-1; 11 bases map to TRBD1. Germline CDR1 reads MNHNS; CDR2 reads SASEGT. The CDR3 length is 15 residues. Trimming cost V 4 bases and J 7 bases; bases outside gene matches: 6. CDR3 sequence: CASSVRTGGSNEQFF. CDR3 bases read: TGTGCCAGCAGTGTCCGGACAGGGGGCTCAAATGAG.

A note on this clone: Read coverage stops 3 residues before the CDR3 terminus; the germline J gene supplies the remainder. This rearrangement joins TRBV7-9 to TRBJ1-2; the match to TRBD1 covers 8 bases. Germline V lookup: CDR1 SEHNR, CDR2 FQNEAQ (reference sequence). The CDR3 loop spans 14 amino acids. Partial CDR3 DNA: TGTGCCAGCAGGGAGGGGGGGACAGGCTACGAC. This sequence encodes CASREGGTGYD. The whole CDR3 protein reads CASREGGTGYDYTF.

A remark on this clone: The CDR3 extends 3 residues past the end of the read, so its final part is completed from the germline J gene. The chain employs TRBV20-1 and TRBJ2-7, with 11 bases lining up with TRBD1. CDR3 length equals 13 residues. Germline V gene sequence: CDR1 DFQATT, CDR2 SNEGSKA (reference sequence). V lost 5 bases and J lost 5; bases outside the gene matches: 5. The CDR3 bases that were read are TGCAGTGCTCCCAGGACAGGGGGCCACGAG. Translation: CSAPRTGGHE. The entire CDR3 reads CSAPRTGGHEQYF.

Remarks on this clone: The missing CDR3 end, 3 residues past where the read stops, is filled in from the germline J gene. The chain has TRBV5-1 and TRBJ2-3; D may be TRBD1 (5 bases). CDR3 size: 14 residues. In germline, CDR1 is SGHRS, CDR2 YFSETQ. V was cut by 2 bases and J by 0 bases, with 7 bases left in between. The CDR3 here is CASSFTGSTDTQYF. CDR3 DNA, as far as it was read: TGCGCCAGCAGCTTTACAGGTAGCACAGATACG.

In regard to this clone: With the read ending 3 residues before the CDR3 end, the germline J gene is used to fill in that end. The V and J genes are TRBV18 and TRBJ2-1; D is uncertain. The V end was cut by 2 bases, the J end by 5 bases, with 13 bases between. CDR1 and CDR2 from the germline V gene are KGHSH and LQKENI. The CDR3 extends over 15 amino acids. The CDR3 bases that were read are TGTGCCAGCTCACCAACACATTATCCCCACAATGAG. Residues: CASSPTHYPHNE. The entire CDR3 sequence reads CASSPTHYPHNEQFF. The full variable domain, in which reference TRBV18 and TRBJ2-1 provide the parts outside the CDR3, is NAGVMQNPRHLVRRRGQEARLRCSPMKGHSHVYWYRQLPEEGLKFMVYLQKENIIDESGMPKERFSAEFPKEGPSILRIQQVVRGDSAAYFCASSPTHYPHNEQFFGPGTRLTVL.

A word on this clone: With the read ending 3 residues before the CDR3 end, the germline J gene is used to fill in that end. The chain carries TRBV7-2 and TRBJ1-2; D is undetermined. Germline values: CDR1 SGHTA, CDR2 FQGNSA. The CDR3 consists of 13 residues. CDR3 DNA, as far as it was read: TGTGCCAGCGGGCTAACCTTCACAGATACC. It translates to CASGLTFTDT. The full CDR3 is CASGLTFTDTYTF.

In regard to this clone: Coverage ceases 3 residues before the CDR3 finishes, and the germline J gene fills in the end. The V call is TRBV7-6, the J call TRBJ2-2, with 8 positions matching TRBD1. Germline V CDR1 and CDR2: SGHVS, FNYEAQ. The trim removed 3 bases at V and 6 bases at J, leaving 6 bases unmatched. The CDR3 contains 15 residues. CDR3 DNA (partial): TGTGCCAGCAGCTTCGCAGGGGGCGCCGCCGGGGAG. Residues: CASSFAGGAAGE. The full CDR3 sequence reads CASSFAGGAAGELFF.

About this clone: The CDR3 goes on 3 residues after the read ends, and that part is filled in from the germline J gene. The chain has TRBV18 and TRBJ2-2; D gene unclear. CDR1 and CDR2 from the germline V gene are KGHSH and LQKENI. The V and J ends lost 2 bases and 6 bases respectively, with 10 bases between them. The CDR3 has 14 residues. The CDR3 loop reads CASSPVQRAGELFF. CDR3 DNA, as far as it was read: TGTGCCAGCTCACCAGTACAGAGAGCCGGGGAG.

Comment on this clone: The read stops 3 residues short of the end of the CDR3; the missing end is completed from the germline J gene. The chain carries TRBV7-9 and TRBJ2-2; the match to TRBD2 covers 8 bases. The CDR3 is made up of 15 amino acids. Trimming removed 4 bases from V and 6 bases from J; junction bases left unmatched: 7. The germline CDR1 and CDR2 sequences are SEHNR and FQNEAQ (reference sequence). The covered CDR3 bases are TGTGCCAGCAGCTCTGGATTAGCGGGATCCGGGGAG. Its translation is CASSSGLAGSGE. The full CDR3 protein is CASSSGLAGSGELFF.

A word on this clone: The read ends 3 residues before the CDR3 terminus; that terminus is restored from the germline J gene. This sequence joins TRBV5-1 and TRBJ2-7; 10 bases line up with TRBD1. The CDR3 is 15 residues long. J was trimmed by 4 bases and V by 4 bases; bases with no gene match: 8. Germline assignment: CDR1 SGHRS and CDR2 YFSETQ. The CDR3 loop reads CASSAGTGETYEQYF. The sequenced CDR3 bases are TGCGCCAGCAGCGCAGGGACAGGGGAAACATACGAG. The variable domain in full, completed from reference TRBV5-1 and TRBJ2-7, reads KAGVTQTPRYLIKTRGQQVTLSCSPISGHRSVSWYQQTPGQGLQFLFEYFSETQRNKGNFPGRFSGRQFSNSRSEMNVSTLELGDSALYLCASSAGTGETYEQYFGPGTRLTVT.

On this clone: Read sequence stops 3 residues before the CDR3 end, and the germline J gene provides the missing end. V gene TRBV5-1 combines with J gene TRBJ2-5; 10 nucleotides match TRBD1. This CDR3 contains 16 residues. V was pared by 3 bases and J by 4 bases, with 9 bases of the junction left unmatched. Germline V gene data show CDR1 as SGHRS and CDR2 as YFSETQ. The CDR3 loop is CASSSTGTGDRETQYF. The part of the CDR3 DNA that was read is TGCGCCAGCAGCTCGACGGGGACAGGGGACCGAGAGACC.